Following are 11 T cell receptor beta chains from one sample sequenced in a study of metastatic and nonmetastatic thyroid tumors. TCRdb reanalyzed the PCR reads via MiXCR. The sample shows about 18,000 clones, roughly 24% of them seen only once. Each patient went into thyroid surgery without having received any treatment. Sequenced sample: adjacent normal tissue. The source is a female donor with papillary thyroid cancer or a benign thyroid nodule (not recorded which). Some clones in this sample may be carry-over from other donors' samples.

A few counts support this clone. The chain has TRBV6-2 or TRBV6-3 and TRBJ2-7, with D possibly being TRBD2 (6 bases). This CDR3 is built from 12 residues. The V end lost 0 bases, the J end lost 13 bases, and 13 bases lay between the germline ends. Germline lookup yields CDR1 MNHEY and CDR2 SVGEGT. CDR3 region: CASSYSAGTGYF. For the CDR3, the DNA is TGTGCCAGCAGTTACTCGGCGGGGACGGGATACTTC.

Only a few counts were recorded for this clone. The rearrangement uses TRBV30 and TRBJ1-1; no clear D gene. Germline V gene sequence: CDR1 GTSNPN, CDR2 SVGIG (reference sequence). The CDR3 totals 13 residues. V was shortened by 0 bases and J by 4 bases, with 9 bases between the two germline ends. CDR3 in amino acids: CAWSVLLGTEAFF. The CDR3 DNA is TGTGCCTGGAGTGTATTGCTTGGCACTGAAGCTTTCTTT.

The chain carries TRBV20-1 and TRBJ2-7; TRBD1 matches 7 bases. The junction had 9 bases not matched to a gene; V was cut back by 0 bases and J by 7 bases. The CDR3 is made up of 14 amino acids. Germline CDR1 DFQATT, CDR2 SNEGSKA (reference sequence). The CDR3 nucleotides are TGCAGTGCTAGAGAAGGGACAGCGAAAGAGGAGCAGTACTTC. As protein: CSAREGTAKEEQYF.

This clone was seen a handful of times. The rearrangement joins TRBV6-1 to TRBJ1-5; the D gene is possibly TRBD1 (6 bases). This CDR3 has 16 amino acids. Trimming removed 6 bases from V and 6 bases from J, with 21 bases in between. Germline V gives CDR1 MNHNS, CDR2 SASEGT. The CDR3 coding sequence is TGTGCCAGCAGCCCCCGAGGGGGGAGTAGTAGTCAGCCCCAGCATTTT. This sequence encodes CASSPRGGSSSQPQHF.

The gene calls are TRBV7-3 and TRBJ2-3; 10 nucleotides line up with TRBD2. This CDR3 contains 17 residues. V was pared by 2 bases and J by 5 bases, with 10 bases of the junction left unmatched. From germline, CDR1 is SGHTA and CDR2 FQGTGA. This chain's CDR3 is CASSLFPSGGLLDTQYF. In DNA, the CDR3 is TGTGCCAGCAGCTTATTTCCTAGCGGGGGCCTTCTAGATACGCAGTATTTT.

This clone was observed a handful of times. V is TRBV5-1 and J is TRBJ2-7; possibly TRBD1 for D (5 bases). The CDR3 totals 14 residues. V was clipped by 0 bases and J by 3 bases, with 10 bases between them. CDR1 is SGHRS, CDR2 YFSETQ, per germline. CDR3 loop: CASSLVQGNYEQYF. The CDR3 DNA sequence: TGCGCCAGCAGCTTGGTTCAGGGAAACTACGAGCAGTACTTC.

This clone turned up a few times. This chain's CDR3 is CSAPNYKKRDIQYF. The CDR3 DNA reads as TGCAGTGCTCCCAACTACAAAAAAAGGGACATTCAGTACTTC. The J gene is TRBJ2-4, the V gene TRBV20-1; D remains ambiguous. Germline lookup yields CDR1 DFQATT and CDR2 SNEGSKA (reference sequence). Trimming shortened V by 5 bases and J by 8 bases, and 19 bases separated the two germline ends. This CDR3 spans 14 amino acids.

Comments on this clone: The germline gene is not matched at one end of the junction; a read error may be the cause. The chain links TRBV7-2 to TRBJ2-7; D may be TRBD2 (5 bases). The CDR3 has 13 residues. The germline V gene encodes CDR1 SGHTA and CDR2 FQGNSA. The CDR3 sequence: CASSLSSSHEQYF. The CDR3 region has the DNA TGTGCCAGCAGCTTATCTAGCTCCCACGAGCAGTACTTC.

The chain combines TRBV11-1 with TRBJ2-6, with D perhaps matching TRBD1 or TRBD2 (5 bases each). This CDR3 comprises 17 residues. The V gene's germline CDR1 is SGHAT and CDR2 FQDESV (reference sequence). The V end lost 3 bases, the J end lost 0 bases, and 12 bases lay between the germline ends. CDR3 amino acids: CASSFTKGPSGANVLTF. CDR3 sequence (DNA): TGTGCCAGCAGCTTTACCAAGGGACCCTCTGGGGCCAACGTCCTGACTTTC.

The chain uses TRBV6-1 and TRBJ2-2; D perhaps matches TRBD2 (6 bases). The CDR3 runs to 16 residues. V dropped 1 base and J dropped 4 bases, with 13 bases sitting between them. Germline lookup yields CDR1 MNHNS and CDR2 SASEGT. The CDR3 DNA reads as TGTGCCAGCAGTGAAGGGGGAGGCAGACTCACCGGGGAGCTGTTTTTT. Its protein product is CASSEGGGRLTGELFF.

Comment on this clone: The germline gene is not matched at one end of the junction; a read error may be the cause. The chain couples TRBV2 to TRBJ1-4; D is unresolved. The CDR3 has 16 amino acids. The germline CDR1 and CDR2 sequences are SNHLY and FYNNEI. Written as DNA, the CDR3 is TGTGCCGGCAGTGAGCTTGGGCGAGCCCGTGTCGAAAAACTGTCTTTT. Translation: CAGSELGRARVEKLSF.